Each of the 5 T cell receptor beta chains below was sequenced from the same sample in a study of blood T cell repertoires in COVID-19. Some clones are missing from TCRdb's copy, which holds only in-frame ones; the method was immunoSEQ multiplex PCR. The data show 72,000 or so clones, with more than 80% seen just once and roughly 0.78% held by the top ten. The specimen was peripheral blood. The receptor set was obtained from a woman older than 75 with acute or convalescent COVID-19.

J is TRBJ1-3 and V is TRBV18, with TRBD1 matching over 7 bases. This CDR3 is 14 amino acids long. Germline trimming cut 6 bases from V and 3 bases from J; bases unmatched to any gene: 5. Germline values: CDR1 KGHSH, CDR2 LQKENI. The CDR3: CASSSDRIGNTIYF. The CDR3 DNA follows: TGTGCCAGCTCCTCGGACAGGATTGGAAACACCATATATTTT. Full variable domain (outside the CDR3, taken from reference TRBV18 and TRBJ1-3): NAGVMQNPRHLVRRRGQEARLRCSPMKGHSHVYWYRQLPEEGLKFMVYLQKENIIDESGMPKERFSAEFPKEGPSILRIQQVVRGDSAAYFCASSSDRIGNTIYFGEGSWLTVV.

CDR3: CASSGLGQGTGELFF. The DNA for the CDR3 is TGTGCCAGCAGCGGCCTTGGACAGGGAACCGGGGAGCTGTTTTTT. V and J are TRBV6-5 and TRBJ2-2; 8 nucleotides agree with TRBD1. Per germline, CDR1 MNHEY and CDR2 SVGAGI. The CDR3 spans 15 residues. With 6 bases clipped from V and 5 bases from J, the junction kept 8 bases outside the gene matches.

The chain recombines TRBV2 with TRBJ2-1; 11 bases align to TRBD2. CDR1 is SNHLY and CDR2 is FYNNEI in the germline V gene. V lost 0 bases and J lost 6; bases outside the gene matches: 4. This CDR3 is built from 16 residues. The CDR3 region is CASSEAAGLAVNEQFF. The CDR3, as DNA: TGTGCCAGCAGTGAAGCGGCGGGACTAGCGGTCAATGAGCAGTTCTTC.

The V and J genes are TRBV7-6 and TRBJ2-3; weak D call: TRBD2 (6 bases). The CDR3 extends over 19 amino acids. V was clipped by 3 bases and J by 2 bases, with 24 bases between them. The germline gives CDR1 SGHVS, CDR2 FNYEAQ. The DNA of the CDR3 is TGTGCCAGCAGCTTGGCGGCGGGCCCCGGGACTTCCCTCACAGATACGCAGTATTTT. Translated, it gives CASSLAAGPGTSLTDTQYF. Variable domain in full (rest from reference TRBV7-6 and TRBJ2-3): GAGVSQSPRYKVTKRGQDVALRCDPISGHVSLYWYRQALGQGPEFLTYFNYEAQQDKSGLPNDRFSAERPEGSISTLTIQRTEQRDSAMYRCASSLAAGPGTSLTDTQYFGPGTRLTVL.

This clone was seen more than once but under ten times. The chain employs TRBV27 and TRBJ1-2; TRBD1 agrees at 7 bases. Germline V CDR1 and CDR2: MNHEY, SMNVEV (reference sequence). The V gene end was trimmed by 5 bases and the J gene end by 2 bases; junction bases not matched to a gene: 5. The CDR3 extends over 14 amino acids. The CDR3 DNA reads TGTGCCAGCAGTGCGGACAGGCCAAACTATGGCTACACCTTC. Amino acid sequence: CASSADRPNYGYTF.